These T cell receptor beta chains were read from a single sample in a study of human T cells and chemical hapten exposure. TCRdb reprocessed the 5' RACE reads with MiXCR, giving one entry per CDR3 protein. The sample records about 81,000 distinct CDR3 sequences, 15% being singletons. The receptor set was obtained from a female donor in good health. Both conserved end residues are part of each CDR3. Fields, in order: clone size, V gene, J gene, D gene, CDR3 DNA, CDR3 protein. The D gene is left open where the match is weak. Clone size appears in some rows only: once, few, many, or a class for an expanded clone.

>NA|TRBV20-1|TRBJ1-2|TRBD1
TGCAGTGCCAACCGGGACAGGCGTTCCCGGTATGGCTACACCTTC
CSANRDRRSRYGYTF
>few|TRBV4-1|TRBJ2-1|NA
TGCGCCAGCAGCCACGACGGAAGTAGAGGGTTCTTC
CASSHDGSRGFF
>NA|TRBV6-2/TRBV6-3|TRBJ2-7|NA
TGTGCCAGCAGTTACTCGACCGCCGCCTACGAGCAGTACTTC
CASSYSTAAYEQYF
>few|TRBV18|TRBJ2-7|TRBD2
TGTGCCAGCTCAGAGATTAGCGGGAGCTCCTACGAGCAGTACTTC
CASSEISGSSYEQYF
>few|TRBV9|TRBJ2-3|TRBD2
TGTGCCAGCAGCGTAGCTACGGAGGGTAGCGGGAGTTTGACAGATACGCAGTATTTT
CASSVATEGSGSLTDTQYF
>NA|TRBV19|TRBJ1-5|NA
TGTGCCAGTAGTATCGGGCCCAGCAATCAGCCCCAGCATTTT
CASSIGPSNQPQHF
>few|TRBV28|TRBJ2-5|TRBD2
TGTGCCAGCAGTCCGGGGACTAGCGGGAGGTTGGAGACCCAGTACTTC
CASSPGTSGRLETQYF
>NA|TRBV5-4|TRBJ2-3|NA
TGTGCCAGCAGTTCGGCTAGAACAGATACGCAGTATTTT
CASSSARTDTQYF
>few|TRBV5-1|TRBJ1-1|NA
TGCGCCAGCAGCTTGGCTGGCCTTCCGAACACTGAAGCTTTCTTT
CASSLAGLPNTEAFF
>NA|TRBV20-1|TRBJ1-1|NA
TGCAGTGCTAGAGTGGGGGACACTGAAGCTTTCTTT
CSARVGDTEAFF
>many|TRBV29-1|TRBJ2-1|NA
TGCAGCGTTGATCCCATGACAAAGGGGATAAGCTCCTACAATGAGCAGTTCTTC
CSVDPMTKGISSYNEQFF
>NA|TRBV14|TRBJ2-3|NA
TGTGCCAGCAGCCAAGACATAAACACAGATACGCAGTATTTT
CASSQDINTDTQYF
>many|TRBV2|TRBJ1-1|TRBD1
TGTGCCAGCAGTTCACAGGGGTTGGGCACTGAAGCTTTCTTT
CASSSQGLGTEAFF
>NA|TRBV6-2/TRBV6-3|TRBJ2-3|NA
TGTGCCAGCAGGACCCGCACAGATACGCAGTATTTT
CASRTRTDTQYF
>few|TRBV6-2/TRBV6-3|TRBJ1-1|NA
TGTGCCAGCGAAACCCGAAGGGTGAACACTGAAGCTTTCTTT
CASETRRVNTEAFF
>many|TRBV12-3/TRBV12-4|TRBJ1-2|NA
TGTGCCAGCAGTCAGGGTGACTATGGCTACACCTTC
CASSQGDYGYTF
>few|TRBV20-1|TRBJ2-2|NA
TGCAGTGCTAGTGGAGTAACCGGGGAGCTGTTTTTT
CSASGVTGELFF
>NA|TRBV6-1|TRBJ2-5|NA
TGTGCCAGCAGTGAAGCGCGATGGGGACCGATTCAAGAGACCCAGTACTTC
CASSEARWGPIQETQYF
>few|TRBV29-1|TRBJ1-1|NA
TGCAGCGTTGAAGGAGCCGGGCCTAAGCAAGAAGCTTTCTTT
CSVEGAGPKQEAFF
>NA|TRBV29-1|TRBJ2-7|TRBD1
TGCAGCGTTGCTCTCGGGACAGGAGCCTACGAGCAGTACTTC
CSVALGTGAYEQYF
>NA|TRBV20-1|TRBJ2-7|TRBD1
TGCAGTGCGCCCGGGACAGGGGGCTACGAGCAGTACTTC
CSAPGTGGYEQYF
>few|TRBV20-1|TRBJ1-1|NA
TGCAGTGCTAGAGACCTGGACAGCAAGAACACTGAAGCTTTCTTT
CSARDLDSKNTEAFF
>few|TRBV2|TRBJ1-2|NA
TGTGCCAGCAGTGATGTATCCCAAAGGGTCTATGGCTACACCTTC
CASSDVSQRVYGYTF
>NA|TRBV5-1|TRBJ1-1|NA
TGCGCCAGCAGCTTGGAGAGTAGGAACACTGAAGCTTTCTTT
CASSLESRNTEAFF
>NA|TRBV12-3/TRBV12-4|TRBJ1-1|NA
TGTGCCAGCAGTTTAACCCGGGACAAAGCTTTCTTT
CASSLTRDKAFF
>NA|TRBV7-2|TRBJ2-3|TRBD2
TGTGCCAGCAGCGCTACTAGCGGGGTGGATACGCAGTATTTT
CASSATSGVDTQYF
>few|TRBV4-1|TRBJ2-3|NA
TGCGCCAGCAGCCAAGATCAGGGGGGTAGGGATACGCAGTATTTT
CASSQDQGGRDTQYF
>few|TRBV2|TRBJ2-2|TRBD2
TGTGCCAGCAGCCTAGCGGGAGCGAACACCGGGGAGCTGTTTTTT
CASSLAGANTGELFF